Below, one T cell receptor (beta chain) is given with its context. No antigen is known for it. The data were obtained in a study of shared clonotypes between healthy human individuals. At the level of the study: Researchers assigned three CD4 naive, three CD4 memory, two CD8 naive and one CD8 memory plate to each donor. Whole-study findings and limits: Naive subsets, compared against memory subsets, generally had larger estimated richness values.

The table came from immunoSEQ multiplex PCR; TCRdb's copy has only in-frame clones and leaves some out. The sample holds around 2,000,000 clones, over 85% seen once. The sequence was obtained from a young man in good health. The sequenced material came from naive CD4+ T cells sorted from blood. As to subset: CD45RA+ positively selected.

The DNA for the CDR3 is TGCGCCAGCAGCTTGGACCTTGGGGGCGCGAGTGCCGAGCAGTACTTC. It translates to CASSLDLGGASAEQYF. The chain is built from TRBV5-1 and TRBJ2-7, with a possible D match to TRBD1 (6 bases). The CDR3 extends over 16 amino acids. Trimming cost V 0 bases and J 6 bases, with 19 bases left between them. The germline V gene encodes CDR1 SGHRS and CDR2 YFSETQ.